Below, one T cell receptor beta chain is given with its context. Antigen: not known. This record belongs to a study of early T cells in non-severe SARS-CoV-2 infection. Study details: Unsorted whole-blood RNA was sequenced in bulk, leaving chains unpaired.

Separate cDNA molecules each had unique molecular identifiers attached to them. One entry per CDR3 protein, called by TCRdb with MiXCR from the 5' RACE reads. The table records more than 80,000 distinct CDR3 sequences, 9.5% to 11% of them present only once. This CDR3 has 18 amino acids. Trimming took off 0 bases at V and 2 bases at J, with 17 bases between the two ends. Germline CDR1 SEHNR, CDR2 FQNEAQ (reference sequence). Study results and limitations: VDJdb-based matching was biased toward anti-spike CD8 responses and missed private and CD4 specificities.

V and J are TRBV7-9 and TRBJ2-1; maybe TRBD1 (5 bases). This sequence originates from an adult who was a healthcare worker with PCR-confirmed SARS-CoV-2 infection or an uninfected control (not recorded which). The sample consisted of whole blood. The CDR3 DNA reads TGTGCCAGCAGCTTAGCATCGATTGGGGCATTCGCCTACAATGAGCAGTTCTTC. This sequence encodes CASSLASIGAFAYNEQFF. Together with reference TRBV7-9 and TRBJ2-1, the CDR3 gives the full variable domain: DTGVSQNPRHKITKRGQNVTFRCDPISEHNRLYWYRQTLGQGPEFLTYFQNEAQLEKSRLLSDRFSAERPKGSFSTLEIQRTEQGDSAMYLCASSLASIGAFAYNEQFFGPGTRLTVL.